The next 8 T cell receptor beta chains were all read from a single sample in a study of shared clonotypes between healthy human individuals (dated by TCRdb to about 2020). The library came from the immunoSEQ multiplex PCR assay. Held by TCRdb, this immuneACCESS table contains in-frame sequences only and omits some clones. Under half of the omission traces to an unresolved V gene where checked; the cause of the rest is unknown. The sample table holds 850,000 to 1,100,000 clones, of which 60% to 85% were seen once. The ten largest clones represent more than 0.85% of the sample. Sequencing input: memory CD4+ T cells from PBMCs. The cell subset or site label for this specimen denotes: CD45RA-negative fraction. These receptors came from a man between 18 and 35 years old in good health. Some clones in this sample may be carry-over from other donors' samples.

The J gene is TRBJ2-7, the V gene TRBV11-2; no clear D gene. The CDR3 is made up of 12 amino acids. With 4 bases removed from V and 3 bases from J, the gap between germline ends came to 7 bases. Germline V gene sequence: CDR1 SGHAT, CDR2 FQNNGV. The DNA of the CDR3 is TGTGCCAGCAGCTCTCAGAACTACGAGCAGTACTTC. Amino acid sequence: CASSSQNYEQYF.

The chain links TRBV5-6 to TRBJ2-3, with unresolved D. Germline assignment: CDR1 SGHDT and CDR2 YYEEEE. Trimming left V 5 bases short and J 13 bases short, with 20 bases between. There are 13 residues in the CDR3. For the CDR3, the DNA is TGTGCCAGCAGTCGATCCCATGGCGGCTACGAGTATTTT. It yields the protein CASSRSHGGYEYF.

The chain is built from TRBV2 and TRBJ2-5; 8 bases fit TRBD2. The V and J ends lost 8 bases and 2 bases, in that order; junction bases with no gene match: 10. Germline-derived CDR1 and CDR2 are SNHLY and FYNNEI. The CDR3 consists of 15 residues. The CDR3 is CASQLPGLDQETQYF. CDR3 bases: TGTGCCAGCCAGCTTCCGGGACTAGATCAAGAGACCCAGTACTTC.

This clone was observed a handful of times. Other DNA sequences within the sample encode an identical CDR3. The chain employs TRBV5-1 and TRBJ2-7, with 13 positions matching TRBD2. This CDR3 has 16 residues. The ends lost 1 base at V and 5 bases at J; junction bases unmatched: 6. Germline V gene lookup returns CDR1 SGHRS and CDR2 YFSETQ. CDR3 residues: CASSLTLAGGPNEQYF. CDR3 nucleotide sequence: TGCGCCAGCAGCTTGACACTAGCGGGAGGGCCGAACGAGCAGTACTTC.

This sequence joins TRBV4-1 and TRBJ2-1; D possibly corresponds to TRBD2 (6 bases). This CDR3 spans 18 amino acids. Trimming took 3 bases from V and 3 from J, leaving 21 bases between them. Germline CDR1 reads MGHRA; CDR2 reads YSYEKL. CDR3 region: CASSQPEIRRAHYNEQFF. CDR3 in DNA: TGCGCCAGCAGCCAGCCGGAAATCCGGAGGGCCCACTACAATGAGCAGTTCTTC.

The chain has TRBV28 and TRBJ2-6, with 8 nucleotides matching TRBD1. V shed 3 bases and J 0 bases; nucleotides not matched to a gene: 10. The CDR3 consists of 19 residues. Germline values: CDR1 MDHEN, CDR2 SYDVKM. The CDR3 spells CASSFWSAGGGSGANVLTF. Here the CDR3 DNA reads TGTGCCAGCAGTTTTTGGTCTGCAGGGGGCGGCTCTGGGGCCAACGTCCTGACTTTC.

In its sample, this clone was seen a few times. This sample includes further DNA sequences coding for the same CDR3. The chain combines TRBV19 with TRBJ1-1; D remains unclear. The CDR3 is 11 amino acids. Germline CDR1 LNHDA, CDR2 SQIVND (reference sequence). V gave up 7 bases and J gave up 1 base, with 4 bases separating them. This chain's CDR3 is CASTENTEAFF. CDR3 DNA sequence: TGTGCCAGTACTGAGAACACTGAAGCTTTCTTT.

V usage is TRBV12-2 and J usage is TRBJ2-7; the D call TRBD1 from the table was never checked on the DNA. TRBV12-2 is termed a pseudogene. There are 15 residues in the CDR3. CDR3 loop: CASRRPWTGGYEQYF. In nucleotides, the CDR3 is TGTGCAAGTCGCCGACCATGGACAGGGGGCTACGAGCAGTACTTC.